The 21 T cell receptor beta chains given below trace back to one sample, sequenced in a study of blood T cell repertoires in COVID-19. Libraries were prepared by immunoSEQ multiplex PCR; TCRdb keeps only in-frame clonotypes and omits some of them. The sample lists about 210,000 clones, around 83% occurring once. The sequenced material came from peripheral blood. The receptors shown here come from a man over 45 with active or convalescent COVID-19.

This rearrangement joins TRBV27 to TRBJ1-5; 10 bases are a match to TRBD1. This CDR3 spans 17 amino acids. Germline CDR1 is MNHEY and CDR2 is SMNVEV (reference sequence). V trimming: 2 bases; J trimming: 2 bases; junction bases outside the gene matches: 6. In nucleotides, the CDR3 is TGTGCCAGCAGTTTAATAGGACAGGGGGTGGGCAATCAGCCCCAGCATTTT. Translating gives CASSLIGQGVGNQPQHF.

The DNA of the CDR3 is TGTGCCAGCAGCTTGACTAGCGGGAGTTACACAGATACGCAGTATTTT. Its protein product is CASSLTSGSYTDTQYF. This chain links TRBV5-6 with TRBJ2-3, with 11 positions matching TRBD2. The germline CDR1 and CDR2 sequences are SGHDT and YYEEEE. The junction had 3 bases not matched to a gene; V was cut back by 1 base and J by 2 bases. CDR3 length equals 16 residues. Full variable domain (missing parts from reference TRBV5-6 and TRBJ2-3): DAGVTQSPTHLIKTRGQQVTLRCSPKSGHDTVSWYQQALGQGPQFIFQYYEEEERQRGNFPDRFSGHQFPNYSSELNVNALLLGDSALYLCASSLTSGSYTDTQYFGPGTRLTVL.

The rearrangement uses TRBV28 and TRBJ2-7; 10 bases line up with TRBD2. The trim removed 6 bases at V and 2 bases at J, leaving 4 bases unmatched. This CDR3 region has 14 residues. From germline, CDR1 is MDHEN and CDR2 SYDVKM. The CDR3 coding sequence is TGTGCCAGCAGACTAGCGGGATTAGCCTACGAGCAGTACTTC. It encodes CASRLAGLAYEQYF.

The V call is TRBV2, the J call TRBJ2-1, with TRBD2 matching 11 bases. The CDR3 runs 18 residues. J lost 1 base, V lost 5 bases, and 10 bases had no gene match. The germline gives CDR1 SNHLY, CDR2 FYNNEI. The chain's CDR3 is CASSPRLAGLNSYNEQFF. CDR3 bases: TGTGCCAGCAGTCCCCGACTAGCGGGGCTTAATTCCTACAATGAGCAGTTCTTC.

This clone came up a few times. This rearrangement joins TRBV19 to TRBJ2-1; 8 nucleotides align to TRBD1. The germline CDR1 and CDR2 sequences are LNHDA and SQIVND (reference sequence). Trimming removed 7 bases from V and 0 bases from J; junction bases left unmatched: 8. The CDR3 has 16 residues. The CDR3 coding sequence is TGTGCCAGTACCGATACGGGGACAGGCTCCTACAATGAGCAGTTCTTC. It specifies CASTDTGTGSYNEQFF.

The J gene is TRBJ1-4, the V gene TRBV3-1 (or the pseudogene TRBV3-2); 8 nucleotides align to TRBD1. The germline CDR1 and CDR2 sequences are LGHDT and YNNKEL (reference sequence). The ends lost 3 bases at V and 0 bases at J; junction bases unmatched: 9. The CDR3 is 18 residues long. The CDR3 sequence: CASSQPGPGGPTNEKLFF. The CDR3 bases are TGTGCCAGCAGCCAGCCCGGACCAGGGGGCCCAACTAATGAAAAACTGTTTTTT.

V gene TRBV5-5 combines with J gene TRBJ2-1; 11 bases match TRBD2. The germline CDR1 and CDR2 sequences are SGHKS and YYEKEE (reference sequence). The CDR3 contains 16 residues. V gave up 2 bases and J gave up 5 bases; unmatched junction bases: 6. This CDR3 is CASSLLAGGPHNEQFF. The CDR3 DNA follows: TGTGCCAGCAGCTTATTAGCGGGGGGGCCCCACAATGAGCAGTTCTTC. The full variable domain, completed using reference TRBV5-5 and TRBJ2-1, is DAGVTQSPTHLIKTRGQQVTLRCSPISGHKSVSWYQQVLGQGPQFIFQYYEKEERGRGNFPDRFSARQFPNYSSELNVNALLLGDSALYLCASSLLAGGPHNEQFFGPGTRLTVL.

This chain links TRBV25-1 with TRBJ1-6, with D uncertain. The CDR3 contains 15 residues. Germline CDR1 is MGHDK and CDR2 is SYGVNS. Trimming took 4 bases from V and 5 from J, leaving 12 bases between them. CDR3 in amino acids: CASSVSGRNNSPLHF. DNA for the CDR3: TGTGCCAGCAGTGTAAGCGGGCGGAATAATTCACCCCTCCACTTT.

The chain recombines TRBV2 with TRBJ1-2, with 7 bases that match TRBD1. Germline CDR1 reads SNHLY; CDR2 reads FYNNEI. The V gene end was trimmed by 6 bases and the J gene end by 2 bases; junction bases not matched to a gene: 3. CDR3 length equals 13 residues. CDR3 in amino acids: CASRQGENYGYTF. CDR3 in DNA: TGTGCCAGCAGGCAGGGGGAGAACTATGGCTACACCTTC.

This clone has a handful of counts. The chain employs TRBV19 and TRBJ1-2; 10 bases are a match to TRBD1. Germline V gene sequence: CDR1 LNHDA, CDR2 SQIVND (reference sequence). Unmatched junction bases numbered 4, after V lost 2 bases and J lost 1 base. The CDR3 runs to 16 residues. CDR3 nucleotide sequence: TGTGCCAGTAGTATAACCCGGACAGGGGGTAACTATGGCTACACCTTC. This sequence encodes CASSITRTGGNYGYTF.

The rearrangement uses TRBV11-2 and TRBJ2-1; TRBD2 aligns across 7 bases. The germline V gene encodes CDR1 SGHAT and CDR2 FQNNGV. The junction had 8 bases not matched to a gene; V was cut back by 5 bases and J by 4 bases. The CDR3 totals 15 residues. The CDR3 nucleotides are TGTGCCAGCAGCCTAGGGAGGGGCCCTTACAATGAGCAGTTCTTC. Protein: CASSLGRGPYNEQFF.

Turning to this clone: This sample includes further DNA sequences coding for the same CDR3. In nucleotides, the CDR3 is TGTGCCATCAGTGGGACAGGGTCTACTGAAGCTTTCTTT. Translated, it gives CAISGTGSTEAFF. The chain carries TRBV10-3 and TRBJ1-1; 8 bases map to TRBD1. The CDR3 is 13 residues long. Trimming cost V 4 bases and J 5 bases; bases outside gene matches: 3. Germline V gives CDR1 ENHRY, CDR2 SYGVKD.

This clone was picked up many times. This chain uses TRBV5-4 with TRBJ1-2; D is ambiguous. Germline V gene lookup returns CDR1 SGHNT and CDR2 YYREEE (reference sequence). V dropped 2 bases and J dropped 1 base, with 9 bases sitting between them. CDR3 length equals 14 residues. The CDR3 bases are TGTGCCAGCAGCTTAGGAGGCAATAACTATGGCTACACCTTC. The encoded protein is CASSLGGNNYGYTF.

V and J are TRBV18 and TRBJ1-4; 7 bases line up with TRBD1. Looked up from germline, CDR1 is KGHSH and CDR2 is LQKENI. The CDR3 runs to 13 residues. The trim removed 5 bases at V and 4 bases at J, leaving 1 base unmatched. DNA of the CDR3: TGTGCCAGCTCAAGACAGGGTAATGAAAAACTGTTTTTT. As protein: CASSRQGNEKLFF. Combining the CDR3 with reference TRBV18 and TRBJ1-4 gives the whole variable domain NAGVMQNPRHLVRRRGQEARLRCSPMKGHSHVYWYRQLPEEGLKFMVYLQKENIIDESGMPKERFSAEFPKEGPSILRIQQVVRGDSAAYFCASSRQGNEKLFFGSGTQLSVL.

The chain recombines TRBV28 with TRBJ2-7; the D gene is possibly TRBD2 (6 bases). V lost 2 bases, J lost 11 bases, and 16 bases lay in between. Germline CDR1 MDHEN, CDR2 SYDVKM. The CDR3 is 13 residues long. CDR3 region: CASSLGGKDVKYF. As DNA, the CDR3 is TGTGCCAGCAGTTTAGGGGGGAAGGACGTTAAGTACTTC.

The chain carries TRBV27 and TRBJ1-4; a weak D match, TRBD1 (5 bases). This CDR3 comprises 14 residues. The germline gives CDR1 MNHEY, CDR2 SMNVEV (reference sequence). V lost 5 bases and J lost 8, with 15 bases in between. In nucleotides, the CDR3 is TGTGCCAGCAGTCCCGACAGTATGGACGAAAAACTGTTTTTT. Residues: CASSPDSMDEKLFF.

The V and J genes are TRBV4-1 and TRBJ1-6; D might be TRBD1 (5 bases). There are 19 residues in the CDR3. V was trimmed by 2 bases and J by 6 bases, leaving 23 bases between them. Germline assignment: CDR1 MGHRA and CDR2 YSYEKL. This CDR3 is CASSQKTLVRAGSNSPLHF. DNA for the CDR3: TGCGCCAGCAGCCAAAAGACTCTCGTGCGTGCAGGGTCTAATTCACCCCTCCACTTT.

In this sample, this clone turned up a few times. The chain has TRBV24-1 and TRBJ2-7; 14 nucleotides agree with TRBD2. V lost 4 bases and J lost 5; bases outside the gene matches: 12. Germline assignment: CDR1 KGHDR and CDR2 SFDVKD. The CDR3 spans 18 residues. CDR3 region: CATSDSGRGLAGAHEQYF. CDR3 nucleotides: TGTGCCACCAGTGACTCTGGGCGGGGACTAGCGGGAGCCCACGAGCAGTACTTC.

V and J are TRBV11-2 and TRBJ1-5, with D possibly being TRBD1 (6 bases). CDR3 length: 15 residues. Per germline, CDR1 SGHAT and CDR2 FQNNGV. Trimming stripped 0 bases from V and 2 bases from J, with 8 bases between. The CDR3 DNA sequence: TGTGCCAGCAGCTTAGATGCAGGGGGCAATCAGCCCCAGCATTTT. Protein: CASSLDAGGNQPQHF.

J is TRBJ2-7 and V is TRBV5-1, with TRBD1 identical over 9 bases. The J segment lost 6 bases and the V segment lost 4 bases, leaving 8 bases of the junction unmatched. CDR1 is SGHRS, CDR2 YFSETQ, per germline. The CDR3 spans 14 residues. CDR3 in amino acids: CASSRGQGPIEQYF. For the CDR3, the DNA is TGCGCCAGCAGCCGGGGACAGGGCCCGATCGAGCAGTACTTC.

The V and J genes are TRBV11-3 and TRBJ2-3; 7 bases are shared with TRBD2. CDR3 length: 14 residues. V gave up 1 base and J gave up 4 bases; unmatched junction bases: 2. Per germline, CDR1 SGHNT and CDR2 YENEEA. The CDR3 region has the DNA TGTGCCAGCAGCTTAGGACTAGCTGCAGATACGCAGTATTTT. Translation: CASSLGLAADTQYF.